This T cell receptor (beta chain) was sequenced during a study of cytomegalovirus exposure and HLA in healthy donors. Overall study context: Most donors, 81% of a few hundred genotyped, fell in the Caucasian-associated ancestry cluster. General observations from the study: Highest at DRB1 and lowest at HLA-C, TCR association rates differed among HLA loci in a later analysis. Among TCR beta chains of equal frequency, HLA-associated ones were more clonally expanded in a later analysis. Only CMV serostatus was available as immune exposure information.

Trimming took off 1 base at V and 0 bases at J, with 20 bases between the two ends. The germline gives CDR1 LNHDA, CDR2 SQIVND (reference sequence). The length of the CDR3 is 19 residues. Note on this clone: The antigen is unknown.

Primers: 60 Vbeta forward and 13 Jbeta reverse. Clones were sequenced by immunoSEQ multiplex PCR, and TCRdb holds only the in-frame ones, with some missing. Here the sample spans about 250,000 clones, 80% being singletons. This TCR derives from a girl aged 2-15 years in good health and CMV-seronegative. J is TRBJ2-3 and V is TRBV19, with D tentatively TRBD1 (6 bases). The sample taken for sequencing was PBMCs. The chain's CDR3 is CASSIVGRGRPWSTDTQYF. The CDR3 DNA follows: TGTGCCAGTAGTATAGTCGGCAGGGGCAGACCTTGGAGCACAGATACGCAGTATTTT.